This T cell receptor (beta chain) was profiled in a study of T cells in narcolepsy. Trimming shortened V by 4 bases and J by 4 bases, and 4 bases separated the two germline ends. This CDR3 spans 11 amino acids. In germline, CDR1 is ENHRY, CDR2 SYGVKD. This table comes from immunoSEQ multiplex PCR, and its TCRdb copy is limited to in-frame clones, with some not included. Among about 22,000 clones, around 80% were seen once, and the ten largest hold about 4%. Study findings and constraints: Autoreactive clonotypes reportedly recurred in blood of same and different patients, not controls. Same-patient CSF and blood CD4+ T cell clonotypes included HCRT-specific and TRIB2-specific autoreactive ones. Autoreactive clone sequences were missing from some blood memory CD4+ repertoires.

This clone was counted only a few times. Antigen: not known. What was sequenced was memory (CD45RA-) CD4+ T cells from blood. V gene TRBV10-3 combines with J gene TRBJ1-1; D gene uncertain. The sequence came from a human donor in good health. The CDR3 is CAISAGTEAFF. The CDR3 region has the DNA TGTGCCATCAGTGCTGGCACTGAAGCTTTCTTT.